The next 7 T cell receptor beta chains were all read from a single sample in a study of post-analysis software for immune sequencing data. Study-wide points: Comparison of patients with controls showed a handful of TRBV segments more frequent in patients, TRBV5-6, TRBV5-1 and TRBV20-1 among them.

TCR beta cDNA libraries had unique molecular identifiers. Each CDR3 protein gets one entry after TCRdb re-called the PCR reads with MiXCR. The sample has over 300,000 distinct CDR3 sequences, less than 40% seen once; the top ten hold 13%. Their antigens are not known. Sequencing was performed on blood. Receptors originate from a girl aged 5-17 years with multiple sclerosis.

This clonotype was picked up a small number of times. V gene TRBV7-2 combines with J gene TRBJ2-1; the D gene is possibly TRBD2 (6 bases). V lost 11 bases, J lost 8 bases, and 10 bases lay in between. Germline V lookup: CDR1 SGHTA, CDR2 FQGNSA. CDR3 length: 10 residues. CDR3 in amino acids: CAGGRHEQFF. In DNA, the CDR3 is TGTGCCGGAGGGAGACATGAGCAGTTCTTC.

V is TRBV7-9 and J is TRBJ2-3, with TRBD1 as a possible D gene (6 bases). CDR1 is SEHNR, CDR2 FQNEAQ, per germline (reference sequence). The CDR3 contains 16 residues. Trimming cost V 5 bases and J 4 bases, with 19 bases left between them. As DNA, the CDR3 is TGTGCCAGCAGCCGATTCAGGGGAGAGCGCGCAGATACGCAGTATTTT. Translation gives CASSRFRGERADTQYF.

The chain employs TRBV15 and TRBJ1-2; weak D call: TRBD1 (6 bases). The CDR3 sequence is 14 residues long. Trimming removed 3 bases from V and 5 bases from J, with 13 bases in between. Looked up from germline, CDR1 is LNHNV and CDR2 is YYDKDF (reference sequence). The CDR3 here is CATSRVGGWYGYTF. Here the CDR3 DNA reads TGTGCCACCAGCAGGGTAGGGGGTTGGTATGGCTACACCTTC.

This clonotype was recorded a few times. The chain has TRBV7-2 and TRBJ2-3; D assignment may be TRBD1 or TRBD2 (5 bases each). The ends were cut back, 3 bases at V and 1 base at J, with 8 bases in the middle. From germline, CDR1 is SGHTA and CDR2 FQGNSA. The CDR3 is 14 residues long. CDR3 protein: CASSFGAGTDTQYF. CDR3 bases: TGTGCCAGCAGCTTCGGGGCAGGCACAGATACGCAGTATTTT.

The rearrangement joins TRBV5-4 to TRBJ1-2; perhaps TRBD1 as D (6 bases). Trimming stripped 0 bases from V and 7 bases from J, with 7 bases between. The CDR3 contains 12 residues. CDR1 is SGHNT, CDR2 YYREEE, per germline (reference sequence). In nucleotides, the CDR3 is TGTGCCAGCAGCTTGGGGACAGTTGGCTACACCTTC. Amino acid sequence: CASSLGTVGYTF.

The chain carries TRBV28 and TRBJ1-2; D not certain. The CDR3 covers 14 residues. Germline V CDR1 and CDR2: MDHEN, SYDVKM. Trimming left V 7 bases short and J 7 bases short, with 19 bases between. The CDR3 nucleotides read TGTGCCAGCATTTCGGGCAGATTGTCAGGTGGCTACACCTTC. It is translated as CASISGRLSGGYTF.

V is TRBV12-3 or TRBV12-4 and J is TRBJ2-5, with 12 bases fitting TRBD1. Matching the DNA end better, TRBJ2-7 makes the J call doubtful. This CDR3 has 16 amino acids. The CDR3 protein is CASSLGTGGRLYEQYF. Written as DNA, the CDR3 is TGTGCCAGCAGCCTAGGGACAGGGGGCAGATTATACGAGCAGTACTTC.